Here is one T cell receptor beta chain with its context. The authors' processing: Researchers report that nucleated cell counts were estimated from reference gene primer amplification. TCRdb's table, derived via immunoSEQ multiplex PCR, lists solely in-frame clones and lacks some. The DNA gave D and trimming, while V, J and clone size come from that table. Of 110,000 to 150,000 clones in the sample, under 90% were seen once. The CDR3 is 13 amino acids. V lost 5 bases to trimming and J lost 7 bases; unmatched junction nucleotides: 7. This sample was taken from a study of blood T cell repertoires in COVID-19. On the study more broadly: T cells, B-cell-depleted T cells, or PBMCs supplied cDNA or gDNA.

This receptor was obtained from a human donor in a cohort sampled during active COVID-19. The genes are TRBV12-3 or TRBV12-4 and TRBJ1-2; TRBD1 matches 7 bases. Sequenced: peripheral blood. Here the CDR3 reads CASSPTGQGGYTF. In DNA form, the CDR3 reads TGTGCCAGCAGTCCGACAGGGCAGGGTGGCTACACCTTC.